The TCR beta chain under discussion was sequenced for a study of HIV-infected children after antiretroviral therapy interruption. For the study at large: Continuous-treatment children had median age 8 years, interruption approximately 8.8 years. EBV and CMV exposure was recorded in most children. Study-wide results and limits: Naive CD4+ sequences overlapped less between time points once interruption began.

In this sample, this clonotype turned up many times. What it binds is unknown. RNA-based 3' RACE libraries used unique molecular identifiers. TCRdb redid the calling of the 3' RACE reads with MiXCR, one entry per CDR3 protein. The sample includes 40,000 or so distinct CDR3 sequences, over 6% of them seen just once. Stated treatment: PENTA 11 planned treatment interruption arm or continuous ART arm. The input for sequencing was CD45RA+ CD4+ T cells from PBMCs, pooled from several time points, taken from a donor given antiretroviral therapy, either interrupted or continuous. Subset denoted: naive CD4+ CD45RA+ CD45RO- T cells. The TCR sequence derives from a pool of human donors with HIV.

CDR3 coding DNA: TGTGCCAGCAGTTTTAGGGGTGAAAAACTGTTTTTT. Translation gives CASSFRGEKLFF. V and J are TRBV12-3 or TRBV12-4 and TRBJ1-4, with a possible D match to TRBD1 (5 bases). V was clipped by 3 bases and J by 7 bases, with 6 bases between them. The CDR3 sequence is 12 residues long.